A selection of T cell receptor beta chains follows, all from one sample in a study of T cells after yellow fever vaccination. MiXCR, run by TCRdb on the 5' RACE reads, gives a single entry per CDR3 protein. The repertoire holds under 250,000 distinct CDR3 sequences, approximately 3% seen once, with about 3.3% in the top ten. This material consisted of CD4+ T cells sorted from PBMCs, taken 10 days after the yellow fever booster vaccination. Receptor source: a man aged 18 to 30 who received the YFV17D yellow fever vaccine. Each CDR3 is given with its conserved first and last residue. A clone size is listed for some rows: how often the clone was seen (once, few, many), or a class if it is expanded.

V	J	size	CDR3
TRBV12-3/TRBV12-4	TRBJ1-3	few	CASSLAKRTNPSGNTIYF
TRBV4-2	TRBJ1-1	many	CASSDRGAGTEAFF
TRBV5-4	TRBJ2-5	NA	CASSPGLLKETQYF
TRBV12-3/TRBV12-4	TRBJ2-2	few	CASSPHGTGAITGELFF
TRBV6-5	TRBJ1-2	many	CASRQQGAYGYTF
TRBV7-6	TRBJ2-1	many	CASSLRGASYNEQFF
TRBV5-1	TRBJ1-2	NA	CASRDTGGNYGYTF
TRBV7-9	TRBJ2-2	many	CASIPQAANTGELFF
TRBV6-5	TRBJ2-7	few	CASSFAGNSFYEQYF
TRBV3-1	TRBJ2-7	few	CASSQELWTAEQYF
TRBV9	TRBJ2-5	NA	CASSVDSTQETQYF
TRBV5-1	TRBJ2-7	many	CASSRRDFTYEQYF
TRBV5-1	TRBJ2-3	NA	CASSLGGDGDTQYF
TRBV7-2	TRBJ2-5	many	CASSKATSGVKTQYF
TRBV5-1	TRBJ2-3	many	CASSLAGSLVDTQYF
TRBV5-6	TRBJ2-7	NA	CASSSYHEQYF
TRBV12-3/TRBV12-4	TRBJ2-5	many	CASSLSPGGETQYF
TRBV28	TRBJ1-6	NA	CASRKQGNNSPLHF
TRBV5-6	TRBJ2-5	many	CASCQQGGETQYF
TRBV5-5	TRBJ2-2	many	CASSWSITGELFF
TRBV10-3	TRBJ1-1	NA	CAIKKGQGEADTEAFF
TRBV6-1	TRBJ1-5	many	CASSANGGLGQPQHF
TRBV6-1	TRBJ1-1	few	CASSEGRITEAFF
TRBV12-3/TRBV12-4	TRBJ2-1	NA	CASSLRRIYNEQFF
TRBV6-6	TRBJ2-1	many	CASSIAGGPEQFF
TRBV20-1	TRBJ2-1	many	CSAPLAGGPNNEQFF
TRBV20-1	TRBJ1-1	NA	CSAKQGSTEAFF
TRBV23-1	TRBJ1-1	NA	CASSQSKRSGTEAFF
TRBV20-1	TRBJ2-3	many	CSARRDGYTDTQYF
TRBV20-1	TRBJ2-5	many	CSARVGGGETQYF
TRBV3-1	TRBJ1-2	few	CASSQLSSYGYTF
TRBV6-6	TRBJ2-4	many	CASSYEVQSLAKNIQYF
TRBV20-1	TRBJ1-2	many	CSARDPGGYGYTF
TRBV7-3	TRBJ2-7	many	CAPRPRHPSYEQYF
TRBV5-1	TRBJ2-6	many	CASSLPEGSGANVLTF
TRBV6-5	TRBJ1-1	NA	CASSKRTDMNTEAFF
TRBV7-9	TRBJ1-4	many	CASSSTGVAEKLFF
TRBV7-3	TRBJ1-6	many	CASSAVGAYNSPLHF
TRBV5-1	TRBJ2-1	many	CASSFYRDSYNEQFF
TRBV5-1	TRBJ2-2	many	CASSTGAGGRTGELFF
TRBV21-1	TRBJ1-5	NA	CASSQPPGLSGGPQHF
TRBV6-5	TRBJ2-5	many	CASSYSNWERETQYF
TRBV5-1	TRBJ2-1	NA	CASSGLPGQGYNEQFF
TRBV20-1	TRBJ2-7	few	CSAQVAGFYEQYF
TRBV10-3	TRBJ2-5	many	CAISEQEILAGRETQYF
TRBV12-3/TRBV12-4	TRBJ1-6	many	CASSLRGPNSPLHF
TRBV5-1	TRBJ1-5	NA	CASSLGVGSNQPQHF
TRBV20-1	TRBJ2-7	NA	CSARGTTNYEQYF